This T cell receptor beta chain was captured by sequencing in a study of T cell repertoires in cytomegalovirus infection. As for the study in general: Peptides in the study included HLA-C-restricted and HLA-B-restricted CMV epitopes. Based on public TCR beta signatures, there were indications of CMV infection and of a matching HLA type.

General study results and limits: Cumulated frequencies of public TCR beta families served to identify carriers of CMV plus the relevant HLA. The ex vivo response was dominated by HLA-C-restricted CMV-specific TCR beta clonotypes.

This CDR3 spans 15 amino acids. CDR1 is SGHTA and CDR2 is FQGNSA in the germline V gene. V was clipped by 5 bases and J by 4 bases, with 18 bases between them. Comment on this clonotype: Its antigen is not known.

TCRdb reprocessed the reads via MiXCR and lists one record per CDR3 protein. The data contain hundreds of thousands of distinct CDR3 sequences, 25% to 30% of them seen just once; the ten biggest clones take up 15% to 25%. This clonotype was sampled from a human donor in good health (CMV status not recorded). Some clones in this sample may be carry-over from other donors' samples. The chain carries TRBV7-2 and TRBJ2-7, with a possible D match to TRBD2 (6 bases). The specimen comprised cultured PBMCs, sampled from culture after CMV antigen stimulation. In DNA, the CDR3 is TGTGCCAGCAGCCCCCCGGCGGGAATCGGGTACGAGCAGTACTTC. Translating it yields CASSPPAGIGYEQYF.